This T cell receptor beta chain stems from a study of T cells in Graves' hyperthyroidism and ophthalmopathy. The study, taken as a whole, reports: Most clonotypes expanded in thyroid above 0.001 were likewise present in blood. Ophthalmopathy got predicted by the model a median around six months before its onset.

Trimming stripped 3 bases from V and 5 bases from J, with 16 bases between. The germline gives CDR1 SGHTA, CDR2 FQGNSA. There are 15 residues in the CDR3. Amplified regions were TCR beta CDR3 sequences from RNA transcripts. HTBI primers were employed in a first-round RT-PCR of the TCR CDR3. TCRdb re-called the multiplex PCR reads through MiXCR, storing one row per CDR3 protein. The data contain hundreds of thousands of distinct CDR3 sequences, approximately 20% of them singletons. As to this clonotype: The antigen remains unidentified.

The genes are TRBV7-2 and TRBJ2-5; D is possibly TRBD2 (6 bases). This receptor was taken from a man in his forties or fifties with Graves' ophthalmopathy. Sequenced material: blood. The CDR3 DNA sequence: TGTGCCAGCAGCTTCGGTGGGAGACGGGAGGAGACCCAGTACTTC. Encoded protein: CASSFGGRREETQYF.